This entry concerns a single T cell receptor (beta chain). Its antigen target is currently unknown. No qualities accompany the bases; no much larger clone lies one base away. The CDR3 covers 15 residues, taking in both the cysteine and the phenylalanine. The kept DNA is CDR3 alone, 45 bases in frame from the first base. The germline V gene yields SGHAT for CDR1 and FQNNGV for CDR2. The V end loses 4 bases and the J end loses 7 bases, and a stretch of 16 bases separates them. TCRbeta CDR3 regions were amplified from genomic DNA using the immunoSEQ Assay, a bias-controlled multiplex PCR. Under the source paper's analysis protocol: The number of nucleated cells in each sample was estimated from the amplification of reference gene primers within the assay. To quantify the absolute abundance of each unique TCRbeta CDR3 rearrangement, sequence reads were collapsed and filtered. For each sample, productive Simpson clonality was calculated by taking the square root of Simpson's diversity index across productive rearrangements. What TCRdb holds here is the immuneACCESS table cut down to in-frame rearrangements. Part of the clones is not present; checked against another copy, under half of the missing clones reflect an unresolved V gene, and the others are unexplained. V and J calls and clone size come straight from that table; D and trimming were deduced from the DNA. Present in this sample are roughly 150,000 clones, 79% of which were seen just once. The ten largest account for around 8.7% of the sample.

The sample is drawn from a study of blood T cell repertoires in COVID-19 (dated by TCRdb to about 2020). In the study overall: The collaborator samples originated in the United States, Italy and Spain and spanned the acute and convalescent phases of COVID-19. The material from the prospective study consisted of cDNA or gDNA derived from T cells, B-cell-depleted T cells, or PBMCs. Deeply sampled blood TCRbeta repertoires from subjects exposed to, actively infected with, or recovered from COVID-19 were included in the dataset. The repertoires were released in a freely available public database meant as a resource for research on the immune response to SARS-CoV-2. Samples were obtained from the ongoing ImmuneRACE study (first 160 participants) and from about 1,300 subjects provided by 6 global collaborators. Nearly every sample came with metadata listing a de-identified subject ID, COVID-19 status, age in years and sex. Where available, HLA class I and class II types were obtained from metadata supplied by the sample provider rather than from assay-based typing. What the authors observed across the whole study: Clinical and demographic metadata were provided uncurated, with the amount varying by source and participant.

Whole blood was collected in K2EDTA tubes by collaborating institutions according to the institutions' own protocols. For TCRbeta analysis, collaborators shipped samples in one of three forms: frozen whole blood, isolated PBMCs, or DNA extracted from either of those sample types. Sequenced input: peripheral blood. This sequence uses TRBV11-2 and TRBJ2-2; the best D guess is TRBD2, with 5 bases matching. This clonotype was sampled from a man in his forties or fifties with active or convalescent COVID-19. The bases read TGTGCCAGCAGCTCGCTTAGGTCGGGAATCGGGGAGCTGTTTTTT. This codes for CASSSLRSGIGELFF.